The 5 T cell receptor beta chains below come from one sample, sequenced in a study of T-cell memory formation after mild COVID-19. TCRdb redid the calling of the 5' RACE reads with MiXCR, one entry per CDR3 protein. The data show about 400,000 distinct CDR3 sequences, around 14% seen once. Sequenced input: PBMCs or a T cell subset sorted from them (not recorded which). The receptors were gathered from a man aged 18 to 35 who had mild COVID-19 (a few samples of this study predate the infection). Cell type and time point are not known.

The sample holds a few counts of this clonotype. This sequence joins TRBV3-1 and TRBJ1-1; D ambiguous. The germline gives CDR1 LGHDT, CDR2 YNNKEL (reference sequence). V lost 4 bases to trimming and J lost 0 bases, with 9 bases between them. This CDR3 is 14 amino acids long. This CDR3 is CASSLRKMNTEAFF. The CDR3 nucleotides read TGTGCCAGCAGCCTCAGGAAAATGAACACTGAAGCTTTCTTT.

The genes are TRBV9 and TRBJ2-1, with TRBD1 as a possible D gene (6 bases). Trimming left V 4 bases short and J 4 bases short, with 15 bases between. The germline CDR1 and CDR2 sequences are SGDLS and YYNGEE. This CDR3 is built from 15 residues. The CDR3 region has the DNA TGTGCCAGCAGCTCGACCGGGACACCATACAATGAGCAGTTCTTC. It specifies CASSSTGTPYNEQFF.

The V call is TRBV28, the J call TRBJ1-5; D gene ambiguous. The CDR3 is made up of 13 amino acids. In germline, CDR1 is MDHEN, CDR2 SYDVKM. The V gene lost 3 bases and the J gene lost 7 bases, with 10 bases spanning the gap. The CDR3 spells CASSLGTRQPQHF. Written as DNA, the CDR3 is TGTGCCAGCAGTTTGGGTACAAGGCAGCCCCAGCATTTT. The variable domain in full, with the rest retrieved from reference TRBV28 and TRBJ1-5, is DVKVTQSSRYLVKRTGEKVFLECVQDMDHENMFWYRQDPGLGLRLIYFSYDVKMKEKGDIPEGYSVSREKKERFSLILESASTNQTSMYLCASSLGTRQPQHFGDGTRLSIL.

This clonotype occurred a few times. V gene TRBV4-2 combines with J gene TRBJ1-2; 7 bases fit TRBD1. This CDR3 region has 15 residues. The ends lost 0 bases at V and 8 bases at J; junction bases unmatched: 9. Germline V gene sequence: CDR1 LGHNA, CDR2 YNFKEQ. This CDR3 reads CASSQESTGEVGYTF. CDR3 sequence (DNA): TGTGCCAGCAGCCAAGAAAGTACAGGGGAAGTAGGCTACACCTTC.

This clonotype has a single count. The V and J genes are TRBV3-1 and TRBJ1-2; tentative D call: TRBD1 (6 bases). The V gene's germline CDR1 is LGHDT and CDR2 YNNKEL (reference sequence). This CDR3 region has 12 residues. V lost 2 bases and J lost 8, with 9 bases in between. CDR3 nucleotides: TGTGCCAGCAGCCAAAACAGGGAGGGCTACACCTTC. Protein: CASSQNREGYTF.